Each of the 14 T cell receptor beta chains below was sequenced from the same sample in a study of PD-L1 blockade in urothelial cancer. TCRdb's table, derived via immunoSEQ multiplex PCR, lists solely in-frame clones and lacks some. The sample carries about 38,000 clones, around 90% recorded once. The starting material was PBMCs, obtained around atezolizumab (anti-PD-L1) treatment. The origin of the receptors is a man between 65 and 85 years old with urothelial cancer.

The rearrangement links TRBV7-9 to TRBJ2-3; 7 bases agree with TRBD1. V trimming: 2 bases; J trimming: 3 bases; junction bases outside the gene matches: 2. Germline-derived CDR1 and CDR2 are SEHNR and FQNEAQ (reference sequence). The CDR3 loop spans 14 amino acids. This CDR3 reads CASSLIQGTDTQYF. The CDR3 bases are TGTGCCAGCAGCTTAATACAGGGGACAGATACGCAGTATTTT.

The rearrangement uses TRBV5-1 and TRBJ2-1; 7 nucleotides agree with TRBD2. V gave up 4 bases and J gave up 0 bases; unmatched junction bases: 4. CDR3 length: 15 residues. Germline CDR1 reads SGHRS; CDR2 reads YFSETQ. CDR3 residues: CASSPSGNSYNEQFF. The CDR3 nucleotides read TGCGCCAGCAGCCCAAGCGGGAACTCCTACAATGAGCAGTTCTTC.

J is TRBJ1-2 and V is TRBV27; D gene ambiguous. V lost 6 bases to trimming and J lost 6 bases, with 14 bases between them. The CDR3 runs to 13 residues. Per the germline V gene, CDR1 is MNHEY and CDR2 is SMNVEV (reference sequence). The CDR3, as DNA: TGTGCCAGCAGGACTACTCCTTTTAATGGCTACACCTTC. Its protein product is CASRTTPFNGYTF.

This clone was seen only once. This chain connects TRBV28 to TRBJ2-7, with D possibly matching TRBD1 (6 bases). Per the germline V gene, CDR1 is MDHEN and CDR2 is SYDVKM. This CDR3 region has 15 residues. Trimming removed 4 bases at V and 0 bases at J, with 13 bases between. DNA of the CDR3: TGTGCCAGCAGTTCTTGGCGAGGGGGCTCCTACGAGCAGTACTTC. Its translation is CASSSWRGGSYEQYF.

CDR3 in DNA: TGTGCCAGCAGCCTAGGGGGGGGTAGCTCCTACGAGCAGTACTTC. It encodes CASSLGGGSSYEQYF. The chain carries TRBV28 and TRBJ2-7; possibly TRBD2 for D (7 bases). The CDR3 loop spans 15 amino acids. From germline, CDR1 is MDHEN and CDR2 SYDVKM. With 6 bases removed from V and 0 bases from J, the gap between germline ends came to 15 bases.

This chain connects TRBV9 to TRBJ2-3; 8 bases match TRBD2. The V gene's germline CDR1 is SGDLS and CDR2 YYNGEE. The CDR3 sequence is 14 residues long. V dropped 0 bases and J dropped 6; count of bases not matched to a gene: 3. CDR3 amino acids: CASSVEREGDTQYF. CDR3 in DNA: TGTGCCAGCAGCGTAGAACGGGAGGGGGATACGCAGTATTTT.

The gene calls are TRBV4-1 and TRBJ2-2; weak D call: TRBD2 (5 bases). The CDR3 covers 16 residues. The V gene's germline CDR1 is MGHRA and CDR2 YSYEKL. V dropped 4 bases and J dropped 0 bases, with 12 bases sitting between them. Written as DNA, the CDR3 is TGCGCCAGCAGCCGGGTTAGAGGGACGAACACCGGGGAGCTGTTTTTT. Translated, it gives CASSRVRGTNTGELFF.

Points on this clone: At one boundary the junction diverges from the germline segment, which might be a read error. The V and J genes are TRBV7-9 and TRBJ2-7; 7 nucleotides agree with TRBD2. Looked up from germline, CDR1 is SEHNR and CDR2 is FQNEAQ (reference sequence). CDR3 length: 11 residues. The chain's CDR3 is CASSLAAEQYF. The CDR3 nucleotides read TGTGCCAGCAGCCTAGCGGCCGAGCAGTACTTC.

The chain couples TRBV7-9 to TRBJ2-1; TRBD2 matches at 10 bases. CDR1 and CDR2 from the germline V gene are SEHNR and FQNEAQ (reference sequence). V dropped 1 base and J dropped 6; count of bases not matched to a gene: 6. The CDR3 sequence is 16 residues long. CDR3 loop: CASSLGAGGPINEQFF. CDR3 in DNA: TGTGCCAGCAGCTTAGGAGCGGGAGGGCCTATCAATGAGCAGTTCTTC.

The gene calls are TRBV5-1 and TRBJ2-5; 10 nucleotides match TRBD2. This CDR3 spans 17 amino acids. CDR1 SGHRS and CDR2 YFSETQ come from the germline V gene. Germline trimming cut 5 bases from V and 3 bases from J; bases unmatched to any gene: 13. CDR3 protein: CASRGGLAGVYKETQYF. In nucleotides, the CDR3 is TGCGCCAGCAGAGGCGGGCTAGCGGGAGTGTATAAAGAGACCCAGTACTTC.

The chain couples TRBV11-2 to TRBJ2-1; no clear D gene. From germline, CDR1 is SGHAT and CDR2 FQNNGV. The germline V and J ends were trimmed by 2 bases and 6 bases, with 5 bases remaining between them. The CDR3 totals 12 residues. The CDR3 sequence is CASSLQRNEQFF. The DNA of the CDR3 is TGTGCCAGCAGCTTACAGCGCAATGAGCAGTTCTTC.

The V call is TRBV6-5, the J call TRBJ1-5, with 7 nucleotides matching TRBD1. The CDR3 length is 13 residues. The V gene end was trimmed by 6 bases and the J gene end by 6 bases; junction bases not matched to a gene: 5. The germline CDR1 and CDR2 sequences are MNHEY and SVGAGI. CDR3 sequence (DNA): TGTGCCAGCAGCCGACAGGGAGGTCAGCCCCAGCATTTT. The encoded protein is CASSRQGGQPQHF.

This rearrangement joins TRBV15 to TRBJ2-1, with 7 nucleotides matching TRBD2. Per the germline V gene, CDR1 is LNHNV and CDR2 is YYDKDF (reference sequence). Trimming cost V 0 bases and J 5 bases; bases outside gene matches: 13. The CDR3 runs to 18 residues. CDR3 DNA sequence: TGTGCCACCAGCAGAGATTTAGGCGGGAGAAGCGGGCACAATGAGCAGTTCTTC. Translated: CATSRDLGGRSGHNEQFF.

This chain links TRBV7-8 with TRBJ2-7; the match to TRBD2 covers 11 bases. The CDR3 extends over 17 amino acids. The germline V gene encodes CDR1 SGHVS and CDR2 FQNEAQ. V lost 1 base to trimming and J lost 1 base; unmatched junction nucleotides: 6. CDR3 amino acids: CASSLGVAGGVSYEQYF. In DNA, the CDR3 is TGTGCCAGCAGCTTAGGGGTAGCGGGGGGGGTTTCCTACGAGCAGTACTTC.